This TCR beta chain was identified during a study of cytomegalovirus exposure and HLA in healthy donors. Across the study: Early released data had around 79 million unique TCRs, all coming from HLA-typed donors.

The CDR3 is 12 residues long. The germline CDR1 and CDR2 sequences are MNHNS and SASEGT. Trimming removed 7 bases from V and 1 base from J, with 7 bases in between. The PCR was carried out with 60 Vbeta primers and 13 Jbeta primers. Clones were sequenced by immunoSEQ multiplex PCR, and TCRdb holds only the in-frame ones, with some missing. The table has about 160,000 clones, less than 80% seen once. The gene calls are TRBV6-1 and TRBJ1-1; no reliable D call. The receptor comes from a man in his forties or fifties in good health and CMV-seronegative. Sequenced: PBMCs. Here the CDR3 reads CASTSGNTEAFF. The DNA of the CDR3 is TGTGCCAGCACCTCAGGGAACACTGAAGCTTTCTTT.